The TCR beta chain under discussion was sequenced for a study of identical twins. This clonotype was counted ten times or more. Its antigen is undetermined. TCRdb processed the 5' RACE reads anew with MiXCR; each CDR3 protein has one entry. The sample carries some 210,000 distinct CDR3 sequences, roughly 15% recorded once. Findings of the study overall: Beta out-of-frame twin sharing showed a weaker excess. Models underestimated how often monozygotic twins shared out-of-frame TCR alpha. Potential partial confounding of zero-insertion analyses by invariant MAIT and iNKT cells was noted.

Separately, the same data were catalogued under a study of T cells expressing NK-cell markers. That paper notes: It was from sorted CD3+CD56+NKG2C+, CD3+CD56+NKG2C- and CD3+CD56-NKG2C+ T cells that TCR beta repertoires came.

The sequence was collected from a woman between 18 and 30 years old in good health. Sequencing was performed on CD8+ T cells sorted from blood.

The CDR3 loop reads CASSLASSYNEQFF. The CDR3 nucleotides read TGTGCCAGCAGTTTAGCTAGCTCGTACAATGAGCAGTTCTTC. The rearrangement links TRBV12-3 or TRBV12-4 to TRBJ2-1; D ambiguous. The V end was cut by 0 bases, the J end by 4 bases, with 7 bases between. This CDR3 is 14 amino acids long.